The 18 T cell receptor beta chains below all came from one sample that was sequenced in a study of multiple sclerosis patients with progressive multifocal leukoencephalopathy. The time point here: time of PML onset. The method was immunoSEQ multiplex PCR; TCRdb's version includes in-frame clones alone and lacks a portion of them. The table has fewer than 40,000 clones, about 88% seen once. The material was PBMCs, obtained from a patient treated with natalizumab. The receptors were gathered from a human donor with progressive multifocal leukoencephalopathy.

The CDR3 reads CAWSVSPYEQYF. The CDR3 region has the DNA TGTGCCTGGAGTGTCAGCCCCTACGAGCAGTACTTC. V is TRBV30 and J is TRBJ2-7, with unresolved D. There are 12 residues in the CDR3. CDR1 and CDR2 (germline): GTSNPN, SVGIG (reference sequence). V lost 0 bases and J 2 bases, leaving 5 bases between the germline ends.

The chain recombines TRBV10-3 with TRBJ2-2, with D tentatively TRBD2 (5 bases). V was clipped by 6 bases and J by 1 base, with 15 bases between them. Germline-derived CDR1 and CDR2 are ENHRY and SYGVKD. The CDR3 spans 16 residues. CDR3 bases: TGTGCCATCAGCCGTGGGCTAGAGGGGAACACCGGGGAGCTGTTTTTT. This gives the protein CAISRGLEGNTGELFF.

This chain connects TRBV28 to TRBJ1-4; TRBD1 matches at 8 bases. Germline assignment: CDR1 MDHEN and CDR2 SYDVKM. Trimming took 3 bases from V and 6 from J; bases not matched to a gene: 6. The CDR3 length is 15 residues. The CDR3 here is CASSLVRGLDEKLFF. The CDR3 DNA follows: TGTGCCAGCAGTTTGGTCAGGGGGCTCGATGAAAAACTGTTTTTT.

V gene TRBV6-5 combines with J gene TRBJ1-1; tentatively, D is TRBD1 (5 bases). The germline V gene has CDR1 MNHEY and CDR2 SVGAGI. V was shortened by 6 bases and J by 1 base, with 15 bases between the two germline ends. The CDR3 has 15 residues. The CDR3 bases are TGTGCCAGCAGGCCACTCAGGGTCGGGAACACTGAAGCTTTCTTT. Its protein is CASRPLRVGNTEAFF.

The genes are TRBV7-9 and TRBJ1-5, with 7 bases aligning to TRBD1. V lost 3 bases and J lost 8; bases outside the gene matches: 1. The germline gives CDR1 SEHNR, CDR2 FQNEAQ (reference sequence). CDR3 length: 12 residues. This CDR3 reads CASSLGTEPQHF. The CDR3 DNA sequence: TGTGCCAGCAGCTTGGGGACAGAGCCCCAGCATTTT. The complete variable domain, with remaining parts taken from reference TRBV7-9 and TRBJ1-5, reads DTGVSQNPRHKITKRGQNVTFRCDPISEHNRLYWYRQTLGQGPEFLTYFQNEAQLEKSRLLSDRFSAERPKGSFSTLEIQRTEQGDSAMYLCASSLGTEPQHFGDGTRLSIL.

V and J are TRBV12-5 and TRBJ2-1; 14 bases fit TRBD2. The CDR3 is made up of 17 amino acids. With V trimmed by 6 bases and J by 8 bases, 12 bases remained unmatched. Germline CDR1 LGHNT, CDR2 FRNRAP. The CDR3 loop reads CASGQGTSGRGRDEQFF. DNA for the CDR3: TGTGCTAGTGGACAAGGGACTAGCGGGAGAGGGAGGGATGAGCAGTTCTTC.

The V and J genes are TRBV6-4 and TRBJ2-2; D is uncertain. Germline loops: CDR1 MRHNA, CDR2 SNTAGT. The CDR3 is made up of 13 amino acids. V lost 6 bases, J lost 6 bases, and 11 bases lay in between. The DNA for the CDR3 is TGTGCCAGCAGCCATCTAGAATCCGGGGAGCTGTTTTTT. It encodes CASSHLESGELFF.

The rearrangement joins TRBV6-5 to TRBJ2-2; D possibly corresponds to TRBD2 (5 bases). Germline V gene data show CDR1 as MNHEY and CDR2 as SVGAGI. Trimming stripped 2 bases from V and 7 bases from J, with 8 bases between. This CDR3 has 13 residues. CDR3 region: CASSYRENGELFF. The CDR3 DNA is TGTGCCAGCAGTTACAGGGAGAACGGGGAGCTGTTTTTT.

The chain couples TRBV5-4 to TRBJ2-1; D unresolved. This CDR3 is built from 17 residues. Germline V gene lookup returns CDR1 SGHNT and CDR2 YYREEE (reference sequence). V dropped 4 bases and J dropped 1 base, with 18 bases sitting between them. In DNA form, the CDR3 reads TGTGCCAGCAGCCTTGGGCCCGGGCGCAGGTCCTACAATGAGCAGTTCTTC. Protein: CASSLGPGRRSYNEQFF.

DNA of the CDR3: TGTGCCAGCAGTTTATCTCTAGCGGGAGGGCCGGGCCCCCACGAGCAGTACTTC. As protein: CASSLSLAGGPGPHEQYF. The rearrangement uses TRBV27 and TRBJ2-7, with TRBD2 identical over 12 bases. The CDR3 loop spans 18 amino acids. Germline V gene data show CDR1 as MNHEY and CDR2 as SMNVEV (reference sequence). The J segment lost 5 bases and the V segment lost 0 bases, leaving 11 bases of the junction unmatched.

The rearrangement links TRBV15 to TRBJ2-3; the match to TRBD2 covers 12 bases. The V and J ends lost 0 bases and 1 base, in that order; junction bases with no gene match: 8. This CDR3 is built from 19 residues. Germline assignment: CDR1 LNHNV and CDR2 YYDKDF (reference sequence). CDR3 residues: CATSRDTWLAGGGTDTQYF. In DNA form, the CDR3 reads TGTGCCACCAGCAGAGATACGTGGCTAGCGGGAGGGGGCACAGATACGCAGTATTTT.

The V and J genes are TRBV10-3 and TRBJ2-1; 15 bases are shared with TRBD2. The CDR3 extends over 16 amino acids. V dropped 7 bases and J dropped 5; count of bases not matched to a gene: 6. Per germline, CDR1 ENHRY and CDR2 SYGVKD. For the CDR3, the DNA is TGTGCCATCACTAGAGGACTAGCGGGAGGGGACAATGAGCAGTTCTTC. Translation gives CAITRGLAGGDNEQFF.

The chain links TRBV9 to TRBJ2-1; D may match TRBD1 or TRBD2 (5 bases each). Germline assignment: CDR1 SGDLS and CDR2 YYNGEE. CDR3 length: 14 residues. Trimming cost V 3 bases and J 4 bases, with 11 bases left between them. This CDR3 reads CASSGTGGYNEQFF. The DNA of the CDR3 is TGTGCCAGCAGCGGGACTGGGGGATACAATGAGCAGTTCTTC.

The chain combines TRBV7-2 with TRBJ2-1; 8 nucleotides line up with TRBD2. Unmatched junction bases numbered 13, after V lost 5 bases and J lost 7 bases. The CDR3 sequence is 16 residues long. Germline CDR1 is SGHTA and CDR2 is FQGNSA. The CDR3 nucleotides are TGTGCCAGCAGCCGCGTAGCGGGAAGGGAGGGGAATGAGCAGTTCTTC. This codes for CASSRVAGREGNEQFF.

Only one count was recorded for this clone. V and J are TRBV11-2 and TRBJ2-3; 9 nucleotides line up with TRBD2. This CDR3 has 16 amino acids. Unmatched junction bases numbered 11, after V lost 5 bases and J lost 5 bases. From germline, CDR1 is SGHAT and CDR2 FQNNGV. CDR3 amino acids: CASSPARGRAVDTQYF. CDR3 nucleotides: TGTGCCAGCAGCCCTGCCCGCGGGAGGGCCGTAGATACGCAGTATTTT.

This clone was recorded once. This chain uses TRBV7-9 with TRBJ2-3; possibly TRBD1 for D (7 bases). V dropped 3 bases and J dropped 0 bases, with 13 bases sitting between them. Germline-derived CDR1 and CDR2 are SEHNR and FQNEAQ (reference sequence). The CDR3 loop spans 16 amino acids. This CDR3 reads CASSFMEGQSTDTQYF. In nucleotides, the CDR3 is TGTGCCAGCAGCTTTATGGAGGGACAGAGCACAGATACGCAGTATTTT.

The V gene is TRBV27, the J gene TRBJ2-7; the D gene is possibly TRBD1 (5 bases). V shed 5 bases and J shed 1 base, with 9 bases lying between them. CDR1 and CDR2 (germline): MNHEY, SMNVEV (reference sequence). CDR3 length: 13 residues. CDR3 sequence reads: CASSPQVSYEQYF. The CDR3 nucleotides are TGTGCCAGCAGTCCACAGGTGTCCTACGAGCAGTACTTC.

This rearrangement joins TRBV7-2 to TRBJ1-5, with D tentatively TRBD1 (5 bases). Trimming took off 1 base at V and 7 bases at J, with 17 bases between the two ends. The V gene's germline CDR1 is SGHTA and CDR2 FQGNSA. The CDR3 length is 16 residues. DNA of the CDR3: TGTGCCAGCAGCTTAGGGGGGAGTAGTTGGACCCAGCCCCAGCATTTT. Its protein product is CASSLGGSSWTQPQHF.